One sample yielded the 20 T cell receptor beta chains listed below, sequenced in a study of blood T cell repertoires in COVID-19. The table came from immunoSEQ multiplex PCR; TCRdb's copy has only in-frame clones and leaves some out. Of about 380,000 clones in the sample, 70% to 90% were seen once. Sequenced material: peripheral blood. The receptors were gathered from a man aged 35 to 55 with acute or convalescent COVID-19.

This chain joins TRBV5-5 and TRBJ2-4; 8 bases match TRBD1. CDR1 and CDR2 from the germline V gene are SGHKS and YYEKEE (reference sequence). The V segment lost 2 bases and the J segment 3 bases; nucleotides outside the gene matches: 4. The CDR3 consists of 15 residues. CDR3: CASSFSGGFKNIQYF. The CDR3 region has the DNA TGTGCCAGCAGCTTTTCAGGGGGCTTCAAAAACATTCAGTACTTC.

V and J are TRBV6-5 and TRBJ2-1; TRBD1 matches 7 bases. This CDR3 comprises 12 residues. V was pared by 7 bases and J by 10 bases, with 7 bases of the junction left unmatched. The germline gives CDR1 MNHEY, CDR2 SVGAGI. The CDR3 DNA sequence: TGTGCCAGCAAGGGACAGCAATGGGAGCAGTTCTTC. Protein sequence: CASKGQQWEQFF.

The chain links TRBV6-5 to TRBJ1-1, with D unclear. Per germline, CDR1 MNHEY and CDR2 SVGAGI. This CDR3 is built from 14 residues. The V and J ends lost 7 bases and 4 bases respectively, with 16 bases between them. The CDR3: CASTPRSISTEAFF. In DNA, the CDR3 is TGTGCCAGCACCCCAAGGAGTATTTCCACTGAAGCTTTCTTT.

This clone was counted only a few times. The chain links TRBV28 to TRBJ2-7; 9 bases are a match to TRBD1. There are 15 residues in the CDR3. With V trimmed by 5 bases and J by 3 bases, 8 bases remained unmatched. Germline assignment: CDR1 MDHEN and CDR2 SYDVKM. The CDR3 spells CASSVPGTGIYEQYF. The DNA of the CDR3 is TGTGCCAGCAGTGTTCCCGGGACAGGGATCTACGAGCAGTACTTC.

CDR3 protein: CASSVGRQYF. The DNA for the CDR3 is TGTGCCAGCAGCGTAGGGAGACAGTACTTC. The chain joins TRBV9 to TRBJ2-7, with D hard to call. This CDR3 contains 10 residues. The germline V and J ends were trimmed by 0 bases and 10 bases, with 5 bases remaining between them. Looked up from germline, CDR1 is SGDLS and CDR2 is YYNGEE.

The rearrangement uses TRBV9 and TRBJ2-3; TRBD1 matches at 9 bases. The V segment lost 4 bases and the J segment 3 bases; nucleotides outside the gene matches: 9. Germline CDR1 is SGDLS and CDR2 is YYNGEE. The CDR3 length is 16 residues. In DNA form, the CDR3 reads TGTGCCAGCAGCCCCGGTGGGACAGGGAGTACAGATACGCAGTATTTT. Its protein product is CASSPGGTGSTDTQYF.

This chain links TRBV6-5 with TRBJ1-1; D possibly corresponds to TRBD1 (6 bases). The CDR3 extends over 13 amino acids. Trimming took 4 bases from V and 5 from J, leaving 11 bases between them. The germline CDR1 and CDR2 sequences are MNHEY and SVGAGI. The CDR3 sequence: CASSSEGGTEAFF. CDR3 nucleotides: TGTGCCAGCAGTTCGGAAGGGGGTACTGAAGCTTTCTTT.

V gene TRBV10-2 combines with J gene TRBJ2-7; TRBD1 aligns across 8 bases. V dropped 8 bases and J dropped 1; count of bases not matched to a gene: 4. Germline assignment: CDR1 WSHSY and CDR2 SAAADI. There are 13 residues in the CDR3. The CDR3 DNA is TGCGCCAGCCAGACAGGGGTATCCTACGAGCAGTACTTC. It translates to CASQTGVSYEQYF.

The rearrangement joins TRBV7-9 to TRBJ1-1; the D is unclear. With 0 bases removed from V and 1 base from J, the gap between germline ends came to 6 bases. The CDR3 is 14 residues long. Germline-derived CDR1 and CDR2 are SEHNR and FQNEAQ (reference sequence). The CDR3 DNA reads as TGTGCCAGCAGCTTAGCCCGCGGGAACACTGAAGCTTTCTTT. It encodes CASSLARGNTEAFF. Variable domain in full (rest from reference TRBV7-9 and TRBJ1-1): DTGVSQNPRHKITKRGQNVTFRCDPISEHNRLYWYRQTLGQGPEFLTYFQNEAQLEKSRLLSDRFSAERPKGSFSTLEIQRTEQGDSAMYLCASSLARGNTEAFFGQGTRLTVV.

This clone was observed a single time. The chain employs TRBV30 and TRBJ1-1; 7 nucleotides align to TRBD1. Looked up from germline, CDR1 is GTSNPN and CDR2 is SVGIG (reference sequence). This CDR3 spans 15 amino acids. V lost 0 bases and J lost 0; bases outside the gene matches: 4. The CDR3 DNA sequence: TGTGCCTGGAGTGTAAAAGGGGGCCTGAACACTGAAGCTTTCTTT. This codes for CAWSVKGGLNTEAFF.

The rearrangement joins TRBV3-1 (or the pseudogene TRBV3-2) to TRBJ1-6, with TRBD1 matching 12 bases. The CDR3 contains 15 residues. Germline loops: CDR1 LGHDT, CDR2 YNNKEL (reference sequence). Trimming cost V 5 bases and J 10 bases; bases outside gene matches: 6. CDR3 sequence (DNA): TGTGCCAGCAGCAACCGGGACAGGGGGCAATCACCCCTCCACTTT. This codes for CASSNRDRGQSPLHF.

The rearrangement links TRBV27 to TRBJ1-5; no reliable D call. The V gene's germline CDR1 is MNHEY and CDR2 SMNVEV (reference sequence). The CDR3 has 15 amino acids. V lost 5 bases to trimming and J lost 9 bases, with 20 bases between them. The CDR3 loop reads CASSPLLDAQRPQHF. The DNA of the CDR3 is TGTGCCAGCAGTCCCCTACTCGATGCCCAACGGCCCCAGCATTTT.

The chain carries TRBV5-1 and TRBJ1-5; a weak D match, TRBD1 (6 bases). Germline V gene data show CDR1 as SGHRS and CDR2 as YFSETQ. V lost 1 base, J lost 7 bases, and 9 bases lay in between. This CDR3 has 13 residues. CDR3 region: CASSLNTGQPQHF. For the CDR3, the DNA is TGCGCCAGCAGCTTGAACACAGGGCAGCCCCAGCATTTT.

This chain connects TRBV7-9 to TRBJ2-7, with a tentative D call TRBD2 (7 bases). The V end was cut by 5 bases, the J end by 1 base, with 18 bases between. There are 16 residues in the CDR3. In germline, CDR1 is SEHNR, CDR2 FQNEAQ (reference sequence). The CDR3 reads CASSLGGGRVSYEQYF. As DNA, the CDR3 is TGTGCCAGCAGCCTCGGGGGCGGGAGAGTATCCTACGAGCAGTACTTC.

This chain joins TRBV28 and TRBJ1-1; no definite D call. CDR3 size: 16 residues. V was cut by 5 bases and J by 0 bases, with 16 bases left in between. Germline-derived CDR1 and CDR2 are MDHEN and SYDVKM. CDR3 coding DNA: TGTGCCAGCAGTGGTTCCGCAAACGGGTTGAACACTGAAGCTTTCTTT. It yields the protein CASSGSANGLNTEAFF.

The chain employs TRBV6-5 and TRBJ2-7, with D unclear. The V end lost 6 bases, the J end lost 0 bases, and 12 bases lay between the germline ends. Germline CDR1 MNHEY, CDR2 SVGAGI. The CDR3 has 14 amino acids. The CDR3 sequence is CASSKLRNSYEQYF. The CDR3 nucleotides read TGTGCCAGCAGCAAACTAAGAAACTCCTACGAGCAGTACTTC.

V usage is TRBV7-2 and J usage is TRBJ1-2; TRBD1 matches 10 bases. This CDR3 comprises 16 residues. CDR1 is SGHTA, CDR2 FQGNSA, per germline. The V gene end was trimmed by 2 bases and the J gene end by 5 bases; junction bases not matched to a gene: 8. The CDR3 loop is CASSLLGQGMAYGYTF. CDR3 nucleotides: TGTGCCAGCAGCTTATTGGGACAGGGGATGGCGTATGGCTACACCTTC.

The chain couples TRBV28 to TRBJ2-1; the match to TRBD2 covers 8 bases. After removal of 7 bases from V and 0 bases from J, the junction contained 5 bases not matched to a gene. The CDR3 sequence is 15 residues long. Germline V gives CDR1 MDHEN, CDR2 SYDVKM. The CDR3 region is CASTIAGGSYNEQFF. CDR3 DNA sequence: TGTGCCAGCACCATTGCGGGGGGCTCCTACAATGAGCAGTTCTTC.

The rearrangement joins TRBV30 to TRBJ2-1; D may be TRBD2 (7 bases). Trimming took 0 bases from V and 8 from J, leaving 14 bases between them. Germline V gene data show CDR1 as GTSNPN and CDR2 as SVGIG (reference sequence). The CDR3 length is 14 residues. CDR3 amino acids: CAWSVGGGTHEQFF. DNA of the CDR3: TGTGCCTGGAGTGTTGGGGGGGGCACCCATGAGCAGTTCTTC.

The rearrangement links TRBV6-5 to TRBJ1-1; 11 bases line up with TRBD1. Germline V gene lookup returns CDR1 MNHEY and CDR2 SVGAGI. This CDR3 has 13 amino acids. The trim removed 2 bases at V and 11 bases at J, leaving 4 bases unmatched. CDR3 DNA: TGTGCCAGCAGTTACGCCCGGGACAGGGGGGCTTTCTTT. It codes for CASSYARDRGAFF.